This T cell receptor (beta chain) was sequenced during a study of T-cell reconstitution after alpha-beta-depleted transplantation in children. Germline assignment: CDR1 SGHVS and CDR2 FQNEAQ. Trimming stripped 2 bases from V and 5 bases from J, with 15 bases between. The CDR3 contains 15 residues. This clonotype was recorded at least ten times. Its antigen is undetermined. Unique molecular identifiers featured in how the TCRbeta library was prepared. MiXCR, applied by TCRdb to the PCR reads, yields one record per CDR3 protein. Of about 420,000 distinct CDR3 sequences in the sample, about 17% were seen once. Study results and caveats: It was newly produced T cells that mostly accounted for T-cell counts and diversity one year after transplant. Expanded graft clones numbering several hundred reportedly gave rise to alpha-beta T cells about two months after transplant. Diversity of TCRbeta at day 60 was high in some patients, arising from surviving recipient T cells and thymic progenitors.

This sequence was found in a boy younger than two who had a stem cell transplant for Wiskott-Aldrich syndrome, so the T cells may come from the graft donor. The J gene is TRBJ2-5, the V gene TRBV7-8, with D tentatively TRBD1 or TRBD2 (5 bases each). The sequencing here drew on PBMCs, mostly from graft donor cells, taken 360 days after TCRalphabeta/CD19-depleted stem cell transplant. The CDR3 sequence: CASSLYVGNRETQYF. CDR3 coding DNA: TGTGCCAGCAGCTTATATGTCGGGAACAGGGAGACCCAGTACTTC. Looking up the rest from reference TRBV7-8 and TRBJ2-5 gives the full variable domain: GAGVSQSPRYKVAKRGQDVALRCDPISGHVSLFWYQQALGQGPEFLTYFQNEAQLDKSGLPSDRFFAERPEGSVSTLKIQRTQQEDSAVYLCASSLYVGNRETQYFGPGTRLLVL.